Below, 28 T cell receptor beta chains from the same sample are listed, as sequenced in a study of blood T cell repertoires in COVID-19. The repertoire was sequenced with immunoSEQ multiplex PCR; TCRdb's copy has only in-frame clones and lacks some. The sample consists of 250,000 to 350,000 clones, 70% to 85% of them appearing once. The sequenced material came from peripheral blood. Receptor source: a human donor with COVID-19, enrolled during active disease. The donor label of this sample is uncertain.

The chain carries TRBV6-6 and TRBJ2-5; the match to TRBD1 covers 9 bases. CDR3 length: 16 amino acids. Germline V lookup: CDR1 MNHNY, CDR2 SVGAGI (reference sequence). V lost 10 bases, J lost 4 bases, and 16 bases stayed unmatched. CDR3 region: CATSVTNRGPPETQYF. The CDR3 DNA reads as TGTGCCACCTCTGTCACCAACAGGGGGCCCCCAGAGACCCAGTACTTC.

The chain has TRBV28 and TRBJ2-1; no definite D call. The germline V gene has CDR1 MDHEN and CDR2 SYDVKM. This CDR3 has 13 amino acids. Trimming took off 3 bases at V and 5 bases at J, with 8 bases between the two ends. The CDR3 protein is CASSLYGNNEQFF. The CDR3 DNA reads TGTGCCAGCAGTTTGTACGGTAACAATGAGCAGTTCTTC.

The chain employs TRBV30 and TRBJ2-7, with D maybe TRBD2 (5 bases). V gave up 8 bases and J gave up 4 bases, with 12 bases separating them. This CDR3 comprises 11 residues. Germline CDR1 is GTSNPN and CDR2 is SVGIG (reference sequence). For the CDR3, the DNA is TGTGCCCTGCGGGCCGTGTACGAGCAGTACTTC. Translation gives CALRAVYEQYF.

V is TRBV5-6 and J is TRBJ2-3; 12 bases line up with TRBD2. CDR3 length: 16 residues. Germline assignment: CDR1 SGHDT and CDR2 YYEEEE. V lost 4 bases and J lost 4; bases outside the gene matches: 7. The CDR3, as DNA: TGTGCCAGCAGCCGAACTAGCGGGAGGAAAGCAGATACGCAGTATTTT. Protein product: CASSRTSGRKADTQYF.

The chain links TRBV7-2 to TRBJ2-2; TRBD2 matches at 8 bases. CDR1 is SGHTA and CDR2 is FQGNSA in the germline V gene. The CDR3 runs 14 residues. J was trimmed by 8 bases and V by 7 bases; bases with no gene match: 9. CDR3 DNA: TGTGCCAGCAAAGATAATAGCGGGATGGGGGAGCTGTTTTTT. Translation: CASKDNSGMGELFF.

This rearrangement joins TRBV24-1 to TRBJ2-5; 9 bases fit TRBD2. Germline CDR1 KGHDR, CDR2 SFDVKD. The CDR3 spans 15 residues. The junction had 12 bases not matched to a gene; V was cut back by 9 bases and J by 5 bases. CDR3 coding DNA: TGTGCCACCTCCTCTCCGGTTAGCGGGAGTGAGACCCAGTACTTC. Translation gives CATSSPVSGSETQYF.

The chain links TRBV12-3 or TRBV12-4 to TRBJ1-1; unclear D gene. Trimming took off 5 bases at V and 8 bases at J, with 9 bases between the two ends. This CDR3 is built from 11 residues. CDR3 protein: CASSRYREAFF. The CDR3 region has the DNA TGTGCCAGCAGTCGTTACCGGGAAGCTTTCTTT.

The J gene is TRBJ1-4, the V gene TRBV5-8, with TRBD1 as a possible D gene (5 bases). Per germline, CDR1 SGHTS and CDR2 YDEGEE. Trimming stripped 4 bases from V and 1 base from J, with 5 bases between. This CDR3 has 13 amino acids. DNA of the CDR3: TGTGCCAGCAGCAGGGGAACTAATGAAAAACTGTTTTTT. Translation: CASSRGTNEKLFF.

This clone was seen only once. This chain links TRBV3-1 (or the pseudogene TRBV3-2) with TRBJ2-1; TRBD2 matches 9 bases. The CDR3 spans 12 residues. J gave up 14 bases and V 4 bases, and 6 bases lay outside the gene matches. Germline CDR1 is LGHDT and CDR2 is YNNKEL (reference sequence). The CDR3 spells CASSRGGRAEFF. The CDR3, as DNA: TGTGCCAGCAGCCGGGGCGGGAGGGCTGAGTTCTTC.

This clone was found once. The chain has TRBV14 and TRBJ2-1; D gene ambiguous. Germline loops: CDR1 SGHDN, CDR2 FVKESK. V gave up 1 base and J gave up 6 bases, with 13 bases separating them. CDR3 length equals 15 residues. The CDR3 bases are TGTGCCAGCAGCCAAGGTCTAATAGAAATCAATGAGCAGTTCTTC. This codes for CASSQGLIEINEQFF.

This chain links TRBV24-1 with TRBJ2-5, with TRBD2 matching 9 bases. V dropped 4 bases and J dropped 2; count of bases not matched to a gene: 4. The CDR3 has 15 residues. Germline V lookup: CDR1 KGHDR, CDR2 SFDVKD. The DNA of the CDR3 is TGTGCCACCAGTGAGGGGACTAGCAGACAAGAGACCCAGTACTTC. As protein: CATSEGTSRQETQYF.

V usage is TRBV5-1 and J usage is TRBJ1-2, with D hard to call. The V gene lost 0 bases and the J gene lost 8 bases, with 11 bases spanning the gap. The CDR3 loop spans 13 amino acids. The V gene's germline CDR1 is SGHRS and CDR2 YFSETQ. This CDR3 reads CASSLVVPQGYTF. The CDR3 region has the DNA TGCGCCAGCAGCTTGGTCGTCCCCCAGGGCTACACCTTC.

The V gene is TRBV24-1, the J gene TRBJ2-3, with 9 bases aligning to TRBD1. This CDR3 is 17 amino acids long. V lost 4 bases to trimming and J lost 2 bases; unmatched junction nucleotides: 9. Germline CDR1 and CDR2: KGHDR and SFDVKD. CDR3 DNA: TGTGCCACCAGTGACTACCAGACAGGGGGGTCCACAGATACGCAGTATTTT. Translation: CATSDYQTGGSTDTQYF.

This clone was seen only a few times. The genes are TRBV9 and TRBJ2-2; 10 nucleotides agree with TRBD2. The CDR3 totals 17 residues. Trimming cost V 1 base and J 4 bases; bases outside gene matches: 7. Germline V lookup: CDR1 SGDLS, CDR2 YYNGEE. CDR3 amino acids: CASSVTTSGMFTGELFF. CDR3 nucleotides: TGTGCCAGCAGCGTAACTACTAGCGGGATGTTCACCGGGGAGCTGTTTTTT.

Remarks on this clone: The sample holds other DNA sequences that translate to the same CDR3. This rearrangement joins TRBV28 to TRBJ2-3, with TRBD1 as a possible D gene (6 bases). Trimming took off 6 bases at V and 4 bases at J, with 14 bases between the two ends. The CDR3 has 14 residues. Germline V gene sequence: CDR1 MDHEN, CDR2 SYDVKM. The CDR3 protein is CASSINRVADTQYF. The DNA of the CDR3 is TGTGCCAGCAGCATAAACAGGGTCGCAGATACGCAGTATTTT.

This chain uses TRBV11-2 with TRBJ2-1; no firm D call. V lost 1 base to trimming and J lost 2 bases, with 6 bases between them. Germline V gives CDR1 SGHAT, CDR2 FQNNGV. The CDR3 sequence is 14 residues long. The CDR3: CASSLAHTYNEQFF. DNA of the CDR3: TGTGCCAGCAGCTTAGCCCACACCTACAATGAGCAGTTCTTC.

The chain joins TRBV6-2 or TRBV6-3 to TRBJ2-7; TRBD2 agrees at 7 bases. CDR3 length: 13 amino acids. Germline lookup yields CDR1 MNHEY and CDR2 SVGEGT. V shed 0 bases, J shed 7 bases, and the junction held 3 bases outside the gene matches. The CDR3 protein is CASSYSTGGEQYF. As DNA, the CDR3 is TGTGCCAGCAGTTACTCCACCGGGGGGGAGCAGTACTTC.

CDR3 sequence: CAWSGGGRTEAFF. The CDR3 bases are TGTGCCTGGAGTGGAGGGGGCAGGACTGAAGCTTTCTTT. This chain links TRBV30 with TRBJ1-1; 7 positions agree with TRBD1. The CDR3 is made up of 13 amino acids. Trimming at V came to 1 base and at J to 5 bases, leaving 4 bases not matched to a gene. The germline CDR1 and CDR2 sequences are GTSNPN and SVGIG (reference sequence).

This sequence joins TRBV5-1 and TRBJ2-2, with 11 bases that match TRBD2. The germline V gene encodes CDR1 SGHRS and CDR2 YFSETQ. Losses at the gene ends were 4 bases for V and 1 base for J; bases not matched to a gene: 3. The CDR3 runs 16 residues. This CDR3 is CASSLTSGGNTGELFF. The CDR3 region has the DNA TGCGCCAGCAGCCTAACTAGCGGGGGGAACACCGGGGAGCTGTTTTTT.

The chain combines TRBV5-4 with TRBJ2-1, with a possible D match to TRBD2 (5 bases). V was trimmed by 2 bases and J by 8 bases, leaving 11 bases between them. CDR3 length: 13 residues. The germline CDR1 and CDR2 sequences are SGHNT and YYREEE (reference sequence). This chain's CDR3 is CASSFDWGDEQFF. The DNA of the CDR3 is TGTGCCAGCAGCTTTGACTGGGGAGATGAGCAGTTCTTC.

The chain links TRBV28 to TRBJ2-1, with 7 positions matching TRBD2. The CDR3 contains 17 residues. V lost 4 bases and J lost 4; bases outside the gene matches: 13. The germline gives CDR1 MDHEN, CDR2 SYDVKM. CDR3 nucleotides: TGTGCCAGCAGTTCGGCGGGAGCGACATTTACTTACAATGAGCAGTTCTTC. Translated: CASSSAGATFTYNEQFF. Full variable domain (outside the CDR3, taken from reference TRBV28 and TRBJ2-1): DVKVTQSSRYLVKRTGEKVFLECVQDMDHENMFWYRQDPGLGLRLIYFSYDVKMKEKGDIPEGYSVSREKKERFSLILESASTNQTSMYLCASSSAGATFTYNEQFFGPGTRLTVL.

The rearrangement links TRBV11-2 to TRBJ1-1; possible D gene TRBD1, 5 bases. The CDR3 runs 16 residues. Looked up from germline, CDR1 is SGHAT and CDR2 is FQNNGV. Trimming removed 5 bases at V and 1 base at J, with 17 bases between. CDR3: CASSPSTAHSNTEAFF. CDR3 nucleotides: TGTGCCAGCAGCCCGTCGACAGCCCATTCGAACACTGAAGCTTTCTTT.

This chain connects TRBV11-2 to TRBJ2-3; TRBD1 aligns across 9 bases. This CDR3 spans 15 amino acids. Trimming removed 8 bases from V and 4 bases from J; junction bases left unmatched: 10. Germline-derived CDR1 and CDR2 are SGHAT and FQNNGV. The CDR3 DNA reads as TGTGCCAGCGATTTGACAGGGGGTAGGGCAGATACGCAGTATTTT. It is translated as CASDLTGGRADTQYF.

This clone was counted only a few times. The chain links TRBV2 to TRBJ2-1; D perhaps matches TRBD1 (5 bases). This CDR3 has 13 residues. V gave up 6 bases and J gave up 4 bases, with 10 bases separating them. Germline V CDR1 and CDR2: SNHLY, FYNNEI. This CDR3 reads CASRIDSYNEQFF. Here the CDR3 DNA reads TGTGCCAGCAGAATCGACAGTTACAATGAGCAGTTCTTC.

The chain has TRBV5-1 and TRBJ2-1; 12 bases line up with TRBD2. The trim removed 4 bases at V and 4 bases at J, leaving 6 bases unmatched. Germline V gene lookup returns CDR1 SGHRS and CDR2 YFSETQ. This CDR3 region has 16 residues. CDR3 sequence reads: CASSPITSGRYNEQFF. Written as DNA, the CDR3 is TGCGCCAGCAGCCCAATAACTAGCGGGAGGTACAATGAGCAGTTCTTC.

V usage is TRBV2 and J usage is TRBJ1-1; D possibly corresponds to TRBD1 (5 bases). Trimming pared 6 bases from V and 2 bases from J, leaving 10 bases between. The length of the CDR3 is 13 residues. Germline V gene lookup returns CDR1 SNHLY and CDR2 FYNNEI. In DNA, the CDR3 is TGTGCCAGCAGGTCCGACAGAAACACTGAAGCTTTCTTT. Encoded protein: CASRSDRNTEAFF. Complete variable domain (other parts from reference TRBV2 and TRBJ1-1): EPEVTQTPSHQVTQMGQEVILRCVPISNHLYFYWYRQILGQKVEFLVSFYNNEISEKSEIFDDQFSVERPDGSNFTLKIRSTKLEDSAMYFCASRSDRNTEAFFGQGTRLTVV.

The chain links TRBV6-2 or TRBV6-3 to TRBJ2-3; D might be TRBD1 or TRBD2, each matching 11 bases. Germline CDR1 MNHEY, CDR2 SVGEGT. Deletions cut 7 bases from V and 4 bases from J, with 42 bases between. This CDR3 has 23 amino acids. As DNA, the CDR3 is TGTGCCAGCACCCCTGATGGGACAGGGGGTCTAGCGGGAGGCCCGCACGTCCCAGATACGCAGTATTTT. It encodes CASTPDGTGGLAGGPHVPDTQYF.

The V gene is TRBV12-3 or TRBV12-4, the J gene TRBJ1-1; 7 bases map to TRBD1. The CDR3 consists of 12 residues. After removal of 1 base from V and 9 bases from J, the junction contained 2 bases not matched to a gene. The CDR3 here is CASSLGTGKAFF. CDR3 in DNA: TGTGCCAGCAGTTTAGGGACAGGAAAAGCTTTCTTT.